The 5 T cell receptor beta chains reported below all come from one sample, sequenced in a study of cytomegalovirus exposure and HLA in healthy donors. The PCR had 60 Vbeta and 13 Jbeta primers. Sequencing was performed with immunoSEQ multiplex PCR; in TCRdb, only in-frame clones are kept and a portion is missing. The table includes approximately 150,000 clones, over 60% detected once. Sequencing input: PBMCs. Every receptor here comes from a woman in her twenties or thirties in good health and CMV-seropositive.

V is TRBV6-1 and J is TRBJ2-1, with D tentatively TRBD1 (6 bases). The CDR3 consists of 15 residues. The V gene lost 1 base and the J gene lost 3 bases, with 10 bases spanning the gap. The germline V gene encodes CDR1 MNHNS and CDR2 SASEGT. The CDR3 loop reads CASSEVQGIYNEQFF. CDR3 in DNA: TGTGCCAGCAGTGAAGTACAGGGCATCTACAATGAGCAGTTCTTC.

This chain uses TRBV6-1 with TRBJ2-5; 9 bases are shared with TRBD1. CDR3 size: 14 residues. Germline CDR1 reads MNHNS; CDR2 reads SASEGT. V was pared by 8 bases and J by 5 bases, with 9 bases of the junction left unmatched. CDR3 DNA sequence: TGTGCCAGCTTCATCGGGGACAGGGAGGAGACCCAGTACTTC. It yields the protein CASFIGDREETQYF.

The rearrangement uses TRBV7-8 and TRBJ1-6; no definite D call. CDR1 and CDR2 from the germline V gene are SGHVS and FQNEAQ. This CDR3 spans 12 amino acids. The V end lost 1 base, the J end lost 11 bases, and 6 bases lay between the germline ends. CDR3 protein: CASSLVYAPLHF. In DNA, the CDR3 is TGTGCCAGCAGCTTAGTTTATGCACCCCTCCACTTT.

The chain recombines TRBV9 with TRBJ1-2; 8 bases map to TRBD1. CDR3 length: 17 amino acids. Germline loops: CDR1 SGDLS, CDR2 YYNGEE. The V and J ends lost 0 bases and 2 bases, in that order; junction bases with no gene match: 9. The CDR3 here is CASSVAPGTGANYGYTF. The CDR3 coding sequence is TGTGCCAGCAGCGTAGCTCCAGGGACAGGAGCCAACTATGGCTACACCTTC. Variable domain in full (rest from reference TRBV9 and TRBJ1-2): DSGVTQTPKHLITATGQRVTLRCSPRSGDLSVYWYQQSLDQGLQFLIQYYNGEERAKGNILERFSAQQFPDLHSELNLSSLELGDSALYFCASSVAPGTGANYGYTFGSGTRLTVV.

This clone was picked up a small number of times. DNA for the CDR3: TGTGCCAGCAGACACCTCTTCTCTGATAACACTGAAGCTTTCTTT. The encoded protein is CASRHLFSDNTEAFF. The chain recombines TRBV2 with TRBJ1-1; D gene ambiguous. The CDR3 has 15 residues. Germline V gives CDR1 SNHLY, CDR2 FYNNEI. The V end lost 6 bases, the J end lost 2 bases, and 16 bases lay between the germline ends. Full variable domain (remainder filled in from reference TRBV2 and TRBJ1-1): EPEVTQTPSHQVTQMGQEVILRCVPISNHLYFYWYRQILGQKVEFLVSFYNNEISEKSEIFDDQFSVERPDGSNFTLKIRSTKLEDSAMYFCASRHLFSDNTEAFFGQGTRLTVV.